Listed below are T cell receptor beta chains from one sample, sequenced in a study of blood T cell repertoires in COVID-19. Clones were sequenced by immunoSEQ multiplex PCR, and TCRdb holds only the in-frame ones, with some missing. Here the sample spans fewer than 500,000 clones, about 89% being singletons. Sample: peripheral blood. These receptors all stem from a woman in her 30s with acute or convalescent COVID-19. Each CDR3 is given with its conserved first and last residue. A D gene is named only where the DNA matches it firmly. Size is stated for part of the rows, as once, few or many counts, or as a class when the clone is expanded.

clone_size,d_call,v_call,j_call,cdr3_nt,cdr3_aa
.,.,TRBV5-1,TRBJ1-2,TGCGCCAGCAGCTCGACGCCGGGTCAGACGGGGGATGGCTACACCTTC,CASSSTPGQTGDGYTF
once,.,TRBV30,TRBJ1-5,TGTGCCTGGAGTGGTCCAGGGGGCAATCAGCCCCAGCATTTT,CAWSGPGGNQPQHF
.,TRBD2,TRBV12-3/TRBV12-4,TRBJ2-5,TGTGCCAGCAGTGTACTAGCGGAAGAGACCCAGTACTTC,CASSVLAEETQYF
.,TRBD2,TRBV6-5,TRBJ2-1,TGTGCCAGCAGTTTCGTCGGGGGGGGTTCCTACAATGAGCAGTTCTTC,CASSFVGGGSYNEQFF
.,TRBD1,TRBV5-1,TRBJ1-1,TGCGCCAGCAGCTTGGGGCGGGACAGACTAAGGAACACTGAAGCTTTCTTT,CASSLGRDRLRNTEAFF
few,.,TRBV5-1,TRBJ2-3,TGCGCCAGCAGCCCTGGGGGGGCCCGCGGAGATACGCAGTATTTT,CASSPGGARGDTQYF
.,TRBD1,TRBV28,TRBJ2-3,TGTGCCAGCAGTGGGATTGAGGGGGCACTCACAGATACGCAGTATTTT,CASSGIEGALTDTQYF
.,.,TRBV4-1,TRBJ1-6,TGCGCCAGCAGCCAAGTAGGGTTTCAGGGAAATTCACCCCTCCACTTT,CASSQVGFQGNSPLHF
.,TRBD1,TRBV5-4,TRBJ2-5,TGTGCCAGCAGCTTGGTTGCCGGACAGGGAGAGACCCAGTACTTC,CASSLVAGQGETQYF
.,TRBD1,TRBV29-1,TRBJ1-3,TGCAGCGCGGACAGGGGCAACACCATATATTTT,CSADRGNTIYF
.,.,TRBV6-6,TRBJ1-1,TGTGCCAGCAGTTATACGGTGAACACTGAAGCTTTCTTT,CASSYTVNTEAFF
.,.,TRBV28,TRBJ1-1,TGTGCCAGCGGGGTCCAGGGTGACACTGAAGCTTTCTTT,CASGVQGDTEAFF
once,.,TRBV18,TRBJ1-1,TGTGCCAGCCGCCGGAGTTGGGGGCGTGGGGAAGCTTTCTTT,CASRRSWGRGEAFF
.,.,TRBV4-1,TRBJ2-1,TGCGCCAGCAGCGCCGGGGGAAATTCCTACAATGAGCAGTTCTTC,CASSAGGNSYNEQFF
.,TRBD1,TRBV6-6,TRBJ1-2,TGTGCCAGCAGTTATGCTACAGGGGGAGGCTACACCTTC,CASSYATGGGYTF
once,TRBD1,TRBV2,TRBJ1-3,TGTGCCACTAAAGGGGGCGGTGGAAACACCATATATTTT,CATKGGGGNTIYF
.,TRBD1,TRBV6-5,TRBJ1-1,TGTGCCTCTTTCTACCGGGACAGGGGAACTGAAGCTTTCTTT,CASFYRDRGTEAFF
.,.,TRBV4-1,TRBJ2-3,TGCGCCAGCAGCCAAGACGCCCCCGGGGTGGGCACAGATACGCAGTATTTT,CASSQDAPGVGTDTQYF
.,.,TRBV7-9,TRBJ1-2,TGTGCCAGCGCTATGAGATACTATGGCTACACCTTC,CASAMRYYGYTF
few,TRBD1,TRBV5-1,TRBJ2-1,TGCGCCAGCAGCTTGGAGGGACAGGGGGCTTACAATGAGCAGTTCTTC,CASSLEGQGAYNEQFF
.,.,TRBV5-1,TRBJ1-4,TGCGCCAGCAGCTTGGAGTGGGGAGATGAAAAACTGTTTTTT,CASSLEWGDEKLFF
.,.,TRBV29-1,TRBJ1-1,TGCAGCGCTCACCGGGGCACTGAAGCTTTCTTT,CSAHRGTEAFF
.,.,TRBV9,TRBJ1-2,TGTGCCAGCAGCGTAGCCGGAGCCTCGGACAGCTATGGCTACACCTTC,CASSVAGASDSYGYTF
.,TRBD1,TRBV2,TRBJ2-3,TGTGCCAGCAGTTGGGACAGGGGCACAGATACGCAGTATTTT,CASSWDRGTDTQYF
.,.,TRBV4-2,TRBJ2-2,TGTGCCAGCAGCCAAGATATACTCGGCGGCCTCCATACCGGGGAGCTGTTTTTT,CASSQDILGGLHTGELFF
.,.,TRBV6-1,TRBJ1-1,TGTGCCAGCAGTGAATTCCCCTTGACATTCCTCATGAACACTGAAGCTTTCTTT,CASSEFPLTFLMNTEAFF
.,.,TRBV7-3,TRBJ1-1,TGTGCCAGCAGCCGCTCAGATGAGAACACTGAAGCTTTCTTT,CASSRSDENTEAFF
.,TRBD1,TRBV6-6,TRBJ2-3,TGTGCCAGCAGTCACCCGACAGGGAGCACAGATACGCAGTATTTT,CASSHPTGSTDTQYF
.,TRBD2,TRBV2,TRBJ2-3,TGTGCCAGCCCCCAAACCGGGACTAGCGGGAATGAAGCAGATACGCAGTATTTT,CASPQTGTSGNEADTQYF
.,.,TRBV7-2,TRBJ1-2,TGTGCCAGCAGCCAAGGACAAGGTGGAAACTATGGCTACACCTTC,CASSQGQGGNYGYTF
.,.,TRBV7-8,TRBJ1-6,TGTGCCAGCAGCTGGCGGGGTTTAAGCTCCTATAATTCACCCCTCCACTTT,CASSWRGLSSYNSPLHF
.,TRBD2,TRBV18,TRBJ2-1,TGTGCCAGCTCACCTAGCGGGGGGGCGGATGAGCAGTTCTTC,CASSPSGGADEQFF
.,.,TRBV7-9,TRBJ1-3,TGTGCCAGCAGCTTAGCGCCTGGGACACTAAACACCATATATTTT,CASSLAPGTLNTIYF
.,.,TRBV5-6,TRBJ1-2,TGTGCCAGCAGCTTTTTAGGGGCTCGAAACTATGGCTACACCTTC,CASSFLGARNYGYTF
few,.,TRBV19,TRBJ1-4,TGTGCCAGTAGCTATACGAATACAACTAATGAAAAACTGTTTTTT,CASSYTNTTNEKLFF
.,.,TRBV6-5,TRBJ2-2,TGTGCCAGCCGCTTGACGAGGCTGGGGGAGCTGTTTTTT,CASRLTRLGELFF
.,.,TRBV30,TRBJ1-5,TGTGCCTGGAGTGACGGGGGTAGTAGGCCCCAGCATTTT,CAWSDGGSRPQHF
.,.,TRBV15,TRBJ1-4,TGTGCCACCAGCGTACCACAGGGAAGCCTAAATGAAAAACTGTTTTTT,CATSVPQGSLNEKLFF
.,.,TRBV19,TRBJ2-2,TGTGCCAGTAGTATCAGGGGAGACACCGGGGAGCTGTTTTTT,CASSIRGDTGELFF
.,TRBD2,TRBV2,TRBJ2-2,TGTGCCAGCAGTGGGGATGCGGGGGGAACCGGGGAGCTGTTTTTT,CASSGDAGGTGELFF
few,TRBD1,TRBV2,TRBJ2-3,TGTGCCAGCACGGGACAGCTCTCAGATACGCAGTATTTT,CASTGQLSDTQYF
.,TRBD2,TRBV10-3,TRBJ2-3,TGTGCCATCAGTCCCGGGACTAGCGACACAGATACGCAGTATTTT,CAISPGTSDTDTQYF
.,.,TRBV20-1,TRBJ2-5,TGCAGTGCCCACAGGGAAGAGACCCAGTACTTC,CSAHREETQYF
once,TRBD1,TRBV23-1,TRBJ2-7,TGCGCCAGCAGTCCGGACAGGGTTCCCTACGAGCAGTACTTC,CASSPDRVPYEQYF
many,.,TRBV9,TRBJ1-2,TGTGCCAGCAGCGTAGCAGAGGGAGGGAACTATGGCTACACCTTC,CASSVAEGGNYGYTF
.,TRBD1,TRBV19,TRBJ1-5,TGTGCCAGTACCAGGGGGCAGGGAAGCAATCAGCCCCAGCATTTT,CASTRGQGSNQPQHF
once,.,TRBV6-6,TRBJ2-1,TGTGCCAGCAGCTCGTACTACAATGAGCAGTTCTTC,CASSSYYNEQFF
.,TRBD1,TRBV11-2,TRBJ1-1,TGTGCCAGCAGCTCCGGACAGGGCGGCACTGAAGCTTTCTTT,CASSSGQGGTEAFF